A selection of T cell receptor beta chains follows, all from one sample in a study of T-cell memory formation after mild COVID-19. TCRdb reprocessed the 5' RACE reads with MiXCR, giving one entry per CDR3 protein. Among about 250,000 distinct CDR3 sequences listed, 16% were seen once. Sequenced material: PBMCs or a T cell subset sorted from them (not recorded which). These receptors came from a man aged 18 to 29 who had mild COVID-19 (a few samples of this study predate the infection). Cell type and time point are not known. CDR3s include the opening cysteine and the closing phenylalanine or tryptophan. Fields, in order: clone size, D gene, J gene, V gene, CDR3 protein, CDR3 DNA. D genes are given only for firm matches. Clone size is not always given. Where it is, it says once, few, many or a class for expanded clones.

few,.,TRBJ1-1,TRBV6-5,CASSYSTASTKNTEAFF,TGTGCCAGCAGTTACTCGACCGCGTCTACGAAGAACACTGAAGCTTTCTTT
.,.,TRBJ2-3,TRBV5-1,CASSLDGLERSDTQYF,TGCGCCAGCAGCTTGGATGGGTTAGAAAGGTCAGATACGCAGTATTTT
few,.,TRBJ2-5,TRBV7-2,CASSLSRQTQYF,TGTGCCAGCAGCTTATCTAGGCAGACCCAGTACTTC
few,.,TRBJ1-3,TRBV4-1,CASSQGPRGSSGNTIYF,TGCGCCAGCAGCCAAGGCCCCCGGGGTTCCTCTGGAAACACCATATATTTT
.,.,TRBJ1-2,TRBV12-3/TRBV12-4,CASTPVQPDSYTF,TGTGCCTCCACCCCCGTTCAGCCCGACAGCTACACCTTC
.,.,TRBJ1-1,TRBV6-5,CASRGRLNTEAFF,TGTGCCAGCCGGGGCCGCCTGAACACTGAAGCTTTCTTT
.,TRBD1,TRBJ1-1,TRBV7-9,CASSRNPQGVLTEAFF,TGTGCCAGCAGCCGGAACCCACAGGGGGTTTTGACTGAAGCTTTCTTT
.,TRBD2,TRBJ2-2,TRBV5-1,CASTVAGGTTGELFF,TGCGCCAGCACTGTAGCGGGGGGAACGACCGGGGAGCTGTTTTTT
few,TRBD2,TRBJ2-5,TRBV14,CASSVAGVQETQYF,TGTGCCAGCAGCGTAGCGGGGGTCCAAGAGACCCAGTACTTC
.,.,TRBJ1-2,TRBV12-3/TRBV12-4,CASNSGPVGHGYTF,TGTGCCAGCAACTCGGGTCCGGTGGGTCATGGCTACACCTTC
few,TRBD2,TRBJ2-5,TRBV4-3,CASSQEALGGETQYF,TGCGCCAGCAGCCAAGAGGCACTCGGGGGGGAGACCCAGTACTTC
.,.,TRBJ2-1,TRBV7-9,CASSRDASQFF,TGTGCCAGCAGCCGGGACGCTTCGCAGTTCTTC
.,.,TRBJ2-4,TRBV6-2/TRBV6-3,CASTSLEGWGVKNIQYF,TGTGCCAGCACCTCCCTGGAGGGCTGGGGCGTCAAAAACATTCAGTACTTC
few,TRBD1,TRBJ2-5,TRBV6-6,CASSWGTGTKETQYF,TGTGCCAGCAGCTGGGGGACAGGTACCAAAGAGACCCAGTACTTC
.,TRBD1,TRBJ1-4,TRBV30,CAWSPDRVSTNEKLFF,TGTGCCTGGAGTCCCGACAGGGTGTCAACTAATGAAAAACTGTTTTTT
.,.,TRBJ1-2,TRBV2,CASSVVEGGYTF,TGTGCCAGCAGTGTGGTGGAGGGCGGCTACACCTTC
.,TRBD1,TRBJ2-5,TRBV12-3/TRBV12-4,CASSRPGGRETQYF,TGTGCCAGCAGCCGCCCAGGGGGCCGAGAGACCCAGTACTTC
once,.,TRBJ1-3,TRBV18,CASSPGTDTIYF,TGTGCCAGCTCACCAGGGACGGACACCATATATTTT
few,.,TRBJ2-1,TRBV7-3,CASSPQTGFNEQFF,TGTGCCAGCAGCCCCCAGACAGGCTTTAATGAGCAGTTCTTC
.,.,TRBJ2-5,TRBV27,CASGLVKQTQYF,TGTGCCAGTGGCCTAGTTAAGCAGACCCAGTACTTC
few,.,TRBJ2-4,TRBV6-5,CASSQAHGGGDIQYF,TGTGCCAGCAGCCAGGCCCACGGGGGAGGCGACATTCAGTACTTC
few,.,TRBJ1-6,TRBV7-2,CASSPPLGLLGNSPLHF,TGTGCCAGCAGCCCGCCCCTAGGACTCTTAGGGAATTCACCCCTCCACTTT
few,TRBD2,TRBJ2-3,TRBV12-3/TRBV12-4,CASSFRGGGTDTQYF,TGTGCCAGCAGTTTTCGCGGGGGGGGCACAGATACGCAGTATTTT
few,.,TRBJ1-6,TRBV4-1,CASSPTRGGSSYNSPLHF,TGCGCCAGCAGCCCGACCCGTGGGGGGAGCTCCTATAATTCACCCCTCCACTTT
few,TRBD2,TRBJ2-2,TRBV7-3,CASSFPAGGTGELFF,TGTGCCAGCAGCTTTCCCGCGGGGGGCACCGGGGAGCTGTTTTTT
.,.,TRBJ2-2,TRBV5-1,CASSKSIQGNTGELFF,TGCGCCAGCAGCAAGTCTATTCAAGGGAACACCGGGGAGCTGTTTTTT
.,TRBD1,TRBJ2-3,TRBV18,CASSPGTDTDTQYF,TGTGCCAGCTCACCAGGGACAGACACAGATACGCAGTATTTT
few,.,TRBJ2-5,TRBV20-1,CSASLGPRETQYF,TGCAGTGCCAGCCTGGGGCCCCGAGAGACCCAGTACTTC
few,.,TRBJ2-5,TRBV12-3/TRBV12-4,CASSPRDQETQYF,TGTGCCAGCAGTCCCAGGGACCAAGAGACCCAGTACTTC
.,.,TRBJ2-3,TRBV27,CASSLGGSGQYF,TGTGCCAGCAGTTTAGGAGGGAGTGGGCAGTATTTT
.,.,TRBJ1-6,TRBV4-1,CASTPVERSYNSPLHF,TGCGCCAGCACCCCAGTGGAGCGCTCCTATAATTCACCCCTCCACTTT
many,TRBD1,TRBJ2-7,TRBV29-1,CSVAGQGTYEQYF,TGCAGCGTTGCCGGACAGGGGACGTACGAGCAGTACTTC
.,.,TRBJ2-7,TRBV27,CASSLVGIANYEQYF,TGTGCCAGCAGTTTAGTGGGGATAGCAAATTACGAGCAGTACTTC
.,.,TRBJ2-6,TRBV18,CASSPELISSGANVLTF,TGTGCCAGCTCACCAGAACTTATAAGCTCTGGGGCCAACGTCCTGACTTTC
few,.,TRBJ1-6,TRBV9,CASSAGPPPLHF,TGTGCCAGCAGCGCAGGGCCGCCACCCCTCCACTTT
.,TRBD1,TRBJ2-2,TRBV20-1,CSVPRDRDTGELFF,TGCAGTGTCCCGAGGGACAGGGACACCGGGGAGCTGTTTTTT
.,TRBD2,TRBJ2-7,TRBV9,CASSPRLAYEQYF,TGTGCCAGCAGCCCCCGACTAGCTTACGAGCAGTACTTC
.,.,TRBJ2-1,TRBV7-2,CASSLGWVLIEQFF,TGTGCCAGCAGCTTAGGGTGGGTTCTGATTGAGCAGTTCTTC
.,.,TRBJ2-3,TRBV5-1,CASRGKPSGTDTQYF,TGCGCCAGCCGGGGGAAGCCTAGCGGCACAGATACGCAGTATTTT
.,.,TRBJ2-1,TRBV11-2,CASRTDTNEQFF,TGTGCCAGCAGAACGGACACGAATGAGCAGTTCTTC
few,TRBD2,TRBJ2-7,TRBV7-2,CASSSRPGTSGFYEQYF,TGTGCCAGCAGCTCACGGCCGGGGACTAGCGGGTTCTACGAGCAGTACTTC
.,.,TRBJ2-1,TRBV18,CASSPSFNEQFF,TGTGCCAGCTCACCTTCTTTCAATGAGCAGTTCTTC
few,.,TRBJ1-2,TRBV6-2/TRBV6-3,CASSLREIGGYTF,TGTGCCAGCAGCCTCAGGGAAATAGGCGGCTACACCTTC
few,.,TRBJ2-3,TRBV15,CATSGWDLTDTQYF,TGTGCCACCAGCGGATGGGACCTCACAGATACGCAGTATTTT
.,.,TRBJ1-6,TRBV12-3/TRBV12-4,CASSFYSRDNSPLHF,TGTGCCAGCAGTTTCTACTCTCGGGATAATTCACCCCTCCACTTT
few,.,TRBJ1-3,TRBV6-6,CASIPTHGGSSSSGNTIYF,TGTGCCAGCATCCCAACCCACGGGGGCAGCTCAAGCTCTGGAAACACCATATATTTT
few,TRBD2,TRBJ2-7,TRBV20-1,CSAREPSGGSYEQYF,TGCAGTGCTAGAGAACCCAGCGGGGGTTCCTACGAGCAGTACTTC
few,.,TRBJ2-3,TRBV7-9,CASSFVGDTDTQYF,TGTGCCAGCAGCTTCGTCGGGGACACAGATACGCAGTATTTT
few,.,TRBJ1-3,TRBV11-2,CASSLERAYSGNTIYF,TGTGCCAGCAGCTTAGAGCGGGCCTACTCTGGAAACACCATATATTTT
.,.,TRBJ1-4,TRBV20-1,CSATGGQSTNEKLFF,TGCAGTGCTACCGGCGGACAGTCAACTAATGAAAAACTGTTTTTT
.,TRBD1,TRBJ2-7,TRBV7-2,CASSLVGGLDYEQYF,TGTGCCAGCAGCTTAGTAGGGGGCCTGGACTACGAGCAGTACTTC
.,.,TRBJ2-5,TRBV7-9,CASSLGDQETQYF,TGTGCCAGCAGCCTGGGGGATCAAGAGACCCAGTACTTC
.,.,TRBJ1-6,TRBV6-2/TRBV6-3,CASSYGSPLHF,TGTGCCAGCAGTTACGGCTCACCCCTCCACTTT
many,TRBD1,TRBJ1-1,TRBV7-6,CASSPRDRGNTEAFF,TGTGCCAGCAGCCCCCGGGACAGGGGTAACACTGAAGCTTTCTTT
few,TRBD2,TRBJ2-7,TRBV7-2,CASSEGEVAGLYEQYF,TGTGCCAGCAGCGAGGGTGAAGTAGCGGGACTTTACGAGCAGTACTTC